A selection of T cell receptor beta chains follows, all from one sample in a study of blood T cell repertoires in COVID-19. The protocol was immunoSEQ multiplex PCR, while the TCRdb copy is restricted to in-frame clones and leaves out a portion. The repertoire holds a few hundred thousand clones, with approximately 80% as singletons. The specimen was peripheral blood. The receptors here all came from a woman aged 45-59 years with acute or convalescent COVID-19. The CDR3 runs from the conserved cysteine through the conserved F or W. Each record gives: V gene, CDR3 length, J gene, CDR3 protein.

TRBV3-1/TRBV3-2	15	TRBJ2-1	CASSLSAGRYNEQFF
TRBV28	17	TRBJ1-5	CASSLYRGNVGNQPQHF
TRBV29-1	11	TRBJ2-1	CSVVTYNEQFF
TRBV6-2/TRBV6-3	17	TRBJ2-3	CASSRRLAGDLTDTQYF
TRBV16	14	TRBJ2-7	CASSPWTGRYEQYF
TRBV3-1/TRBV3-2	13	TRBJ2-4	CASSQAGENIQYF
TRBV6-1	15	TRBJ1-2	CASSEAVSTGEGYTF
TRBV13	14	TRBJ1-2	CASRLGGGNYGYTF
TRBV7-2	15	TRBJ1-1	CASSFGDTGRAEAFF
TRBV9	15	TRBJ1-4	CASSVQGGTNEKLFF
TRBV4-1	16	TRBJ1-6	CASSQDPGYYNSPLHF
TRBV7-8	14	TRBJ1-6	CASSITGGASPLHF
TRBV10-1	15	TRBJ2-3	CASTLGTGGSDTQYF